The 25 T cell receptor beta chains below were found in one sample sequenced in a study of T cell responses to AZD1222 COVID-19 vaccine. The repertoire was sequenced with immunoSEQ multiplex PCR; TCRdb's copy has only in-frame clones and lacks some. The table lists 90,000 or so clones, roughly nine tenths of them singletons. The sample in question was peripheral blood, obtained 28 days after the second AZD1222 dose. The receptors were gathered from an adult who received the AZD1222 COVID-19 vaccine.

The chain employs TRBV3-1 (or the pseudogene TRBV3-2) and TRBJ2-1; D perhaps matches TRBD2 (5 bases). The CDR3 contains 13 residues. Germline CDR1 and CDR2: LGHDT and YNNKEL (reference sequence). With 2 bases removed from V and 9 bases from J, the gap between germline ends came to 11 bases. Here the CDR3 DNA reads TGTGCCAGCAGCCAAATGAGGAGGACTGAGCAGTTCTTC. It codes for CASSQMRRTEQFF.

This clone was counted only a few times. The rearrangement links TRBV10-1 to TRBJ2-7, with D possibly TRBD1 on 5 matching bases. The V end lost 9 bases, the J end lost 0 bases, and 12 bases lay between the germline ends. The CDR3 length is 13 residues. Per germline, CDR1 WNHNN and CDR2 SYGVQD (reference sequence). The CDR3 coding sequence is TGCGCCAGAAGCAGGGTAAGCTCCTACGAGCAGTACGTC. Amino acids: CARSRVSSYEQYV.

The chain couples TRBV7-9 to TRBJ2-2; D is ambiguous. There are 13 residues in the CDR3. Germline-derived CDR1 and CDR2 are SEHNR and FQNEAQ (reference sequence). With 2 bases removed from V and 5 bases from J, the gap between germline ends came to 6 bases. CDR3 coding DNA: TGTGCCAGCAGCTTACCTGGGACCGGGGAGCTGTTTTTT. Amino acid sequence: CASSLPGTGELFF.

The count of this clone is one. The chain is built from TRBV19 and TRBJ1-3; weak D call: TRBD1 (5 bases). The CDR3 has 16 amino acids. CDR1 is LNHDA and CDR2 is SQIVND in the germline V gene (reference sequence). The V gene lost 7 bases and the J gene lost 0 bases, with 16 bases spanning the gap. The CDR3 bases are TGTGCCAGTACCCCAGGAACAGGCCCCTCTGGAAACACCATATATTTT. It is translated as CASTPGTGPSGNTIYF. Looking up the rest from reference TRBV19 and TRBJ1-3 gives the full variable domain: DGGITQSPKYLFRKEGQNVTLSCEQNLNHDAMYWYRQDPGQGLRLIYYSQIVNDFQKGDIAEGYSVSREKKESFPLTVTSAQKNPTAFYLCASTPGTGPSGNTIYFGEGSWLTVV.

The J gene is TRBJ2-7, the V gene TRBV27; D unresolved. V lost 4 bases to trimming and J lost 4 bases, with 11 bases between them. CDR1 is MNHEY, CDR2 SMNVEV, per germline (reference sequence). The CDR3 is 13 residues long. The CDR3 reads CASSSLPLYEQYV. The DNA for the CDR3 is TGTGCCAGCAGTTCCCTACCCCTTTACGAGCAGTACGTC.

Written as DNA, the CDR3 is TGTGCCAGCAGCAGCGGACAGGGGGCGAACACTGAAGCTTTCTTT. This sequence encodes CASSSGQGANTEAFF. The V and J genes are TRBV5-8 and TRBJ1-1; 11 bases are shared with TRBD1. The ends lost 4 bases at V and 1 base at J; junction bases unmatched: 3. Germline lookup yields CDR1 SGHTS and CDR2 YDEGEE. The CDR3 length is 15 residues.

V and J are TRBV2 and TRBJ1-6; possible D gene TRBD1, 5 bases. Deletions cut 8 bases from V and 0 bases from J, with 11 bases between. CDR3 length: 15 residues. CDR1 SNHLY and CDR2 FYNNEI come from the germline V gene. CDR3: CASGDESSYNSPLHF. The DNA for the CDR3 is TGTGCCAGCGGGGACGAAAGCTCCTATAATTCACCCCTCCACTTT.

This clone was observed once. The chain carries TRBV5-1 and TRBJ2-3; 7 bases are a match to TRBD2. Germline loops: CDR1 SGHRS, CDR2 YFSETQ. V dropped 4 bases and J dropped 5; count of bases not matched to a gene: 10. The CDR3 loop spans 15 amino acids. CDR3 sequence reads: CASSGLGAGEDTQYF. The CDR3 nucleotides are TGCGCCAGCAGCGGGTTAGGTGCGGGGGAAGATACGCAGTATTTT.

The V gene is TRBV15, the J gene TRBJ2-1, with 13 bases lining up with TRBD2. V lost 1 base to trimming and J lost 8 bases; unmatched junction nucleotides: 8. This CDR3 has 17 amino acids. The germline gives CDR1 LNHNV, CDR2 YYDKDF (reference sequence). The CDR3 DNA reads TGTGCCACCAGCAGAGGACTAGCGGGGGGTTCAGGCGATGAGCAGTTCTTC. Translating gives CATSRGLAGGSGDEQFF.

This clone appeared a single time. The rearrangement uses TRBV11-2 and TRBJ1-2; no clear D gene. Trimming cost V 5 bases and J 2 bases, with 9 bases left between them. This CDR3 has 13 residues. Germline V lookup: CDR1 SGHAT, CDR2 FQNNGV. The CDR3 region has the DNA TGTGCCAGCAGCCAGGCAGCGAACTATGGCTACACCTTC. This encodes CASSQAANYGYTF.

The CDR3 spells CASMRGSTDTQYF. CDR3 bases: TGTGCCAGTATGAGGGGAAGCACAGATACGCAGTATTTT. This chain joins TRBV19 and TRBJ2-3; D may match TRBD1 or TRBD2 (5 bases each). This CDR3 has 13 residues. Per germline, CDR1 LNHDA and CDR2 SQIVND (reference sequence). The V end was cut by 7 bases, the J end by 0 bases, with 8 bases between.

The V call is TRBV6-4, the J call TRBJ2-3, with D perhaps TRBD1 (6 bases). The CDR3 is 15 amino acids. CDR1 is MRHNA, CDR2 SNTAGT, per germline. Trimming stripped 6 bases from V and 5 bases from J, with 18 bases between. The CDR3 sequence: CASRNRASGRDTQYF. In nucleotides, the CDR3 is TGTGCCAGCAGAAACAGGGCTTCGGGAAGAGATACGCAGTATTTT.

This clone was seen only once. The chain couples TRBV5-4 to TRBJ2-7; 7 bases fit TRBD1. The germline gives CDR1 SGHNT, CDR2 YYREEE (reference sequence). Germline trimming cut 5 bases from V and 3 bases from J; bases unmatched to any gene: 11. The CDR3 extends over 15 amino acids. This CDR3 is CASRHTGAPIYEQYF. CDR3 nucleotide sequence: TGTGCCAGCAGACATACAGGGGCCCCTATCTACGAGCAGTACTTC.

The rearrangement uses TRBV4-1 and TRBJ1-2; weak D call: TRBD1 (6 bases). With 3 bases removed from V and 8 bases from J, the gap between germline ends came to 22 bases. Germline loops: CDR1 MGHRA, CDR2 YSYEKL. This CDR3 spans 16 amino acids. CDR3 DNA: TGCGCCAGCAGCCATGGGTCGCGGGGGCGCATTAGCGGCTACACCTTC. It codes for CASSHGSRGRISGYTF.

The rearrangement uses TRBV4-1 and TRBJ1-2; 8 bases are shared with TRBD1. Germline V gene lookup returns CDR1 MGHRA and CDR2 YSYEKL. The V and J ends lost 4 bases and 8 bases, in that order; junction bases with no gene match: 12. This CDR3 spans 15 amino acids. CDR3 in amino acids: CASSPTGGQPSGYTF. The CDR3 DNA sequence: TGCGCCAGCAGCCCTACAGGGGGGCAGCCCTCGGGCTACACCTTC.

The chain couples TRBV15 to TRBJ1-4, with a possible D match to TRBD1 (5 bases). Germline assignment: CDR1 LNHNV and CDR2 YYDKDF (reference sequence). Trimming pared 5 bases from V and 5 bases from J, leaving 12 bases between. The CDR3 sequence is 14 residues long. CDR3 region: CATSSFTGNEKLFF. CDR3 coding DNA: TGTGCCACCAGCTCGTTCACAGGCAATGAAAAACTGTTTTTT.

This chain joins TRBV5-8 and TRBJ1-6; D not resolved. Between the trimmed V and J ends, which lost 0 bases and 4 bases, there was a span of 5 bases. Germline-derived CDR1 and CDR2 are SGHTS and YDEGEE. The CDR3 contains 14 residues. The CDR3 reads CASSLGVYNSPLHF. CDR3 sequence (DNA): TGTGCCAGCAGCTTGGGGGTGTATAATTCACCCCTCCACTTT.

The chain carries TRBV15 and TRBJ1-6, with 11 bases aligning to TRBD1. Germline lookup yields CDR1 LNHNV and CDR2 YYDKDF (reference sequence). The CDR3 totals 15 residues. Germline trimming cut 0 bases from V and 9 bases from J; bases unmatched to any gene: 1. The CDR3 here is CATSREGTGGSPLHF. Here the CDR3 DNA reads TGTGCCACCAGCAGAGAAGGGACAGGGGGTTCACCCCTCCACTTT.

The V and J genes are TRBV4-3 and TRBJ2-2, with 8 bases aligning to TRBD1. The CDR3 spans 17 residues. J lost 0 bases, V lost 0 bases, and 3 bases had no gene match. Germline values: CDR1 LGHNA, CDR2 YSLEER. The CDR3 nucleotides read TGCGCCAGCAGCCAAGAAAGGACAGGGACGAACACCGGGGAGCTGTTTTTT. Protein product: CASSQERTGTNTGELFF.

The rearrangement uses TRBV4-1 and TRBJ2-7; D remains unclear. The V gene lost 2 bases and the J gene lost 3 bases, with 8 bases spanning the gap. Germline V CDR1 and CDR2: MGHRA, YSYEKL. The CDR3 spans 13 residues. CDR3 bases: TGCGCCAGCAGCCAACCTAGAGGCTACGAGCAGTACTTC. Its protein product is CASSQPRGYEQYF.

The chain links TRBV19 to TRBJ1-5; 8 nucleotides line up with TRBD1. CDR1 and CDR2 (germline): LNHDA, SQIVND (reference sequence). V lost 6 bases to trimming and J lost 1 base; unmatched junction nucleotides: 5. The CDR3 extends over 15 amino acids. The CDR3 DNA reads TGTGCCAGTAGCCCGGGACAGGTCAGCAATCAGCCCCAGCATTTT. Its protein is CASSPGQVSNQPQHF.

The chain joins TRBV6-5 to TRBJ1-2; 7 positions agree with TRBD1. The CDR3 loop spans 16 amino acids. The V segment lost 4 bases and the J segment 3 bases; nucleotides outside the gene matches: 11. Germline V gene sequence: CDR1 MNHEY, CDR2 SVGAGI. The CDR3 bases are TGTGCCAGCAGTTTAGGACAGGCCCAATTTTACTATGGCTACACCTTC. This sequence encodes CASSLGQAQFYYGYTF.

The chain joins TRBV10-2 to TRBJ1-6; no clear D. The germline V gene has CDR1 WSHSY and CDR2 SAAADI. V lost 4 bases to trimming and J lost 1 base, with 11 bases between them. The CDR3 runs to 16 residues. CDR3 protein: CASSVRSGSYNSPLHF. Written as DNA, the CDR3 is TGCGCCAGCAGTGTCCGGTCCGGGTCCTATAATTCACCCCTCCACTTT.

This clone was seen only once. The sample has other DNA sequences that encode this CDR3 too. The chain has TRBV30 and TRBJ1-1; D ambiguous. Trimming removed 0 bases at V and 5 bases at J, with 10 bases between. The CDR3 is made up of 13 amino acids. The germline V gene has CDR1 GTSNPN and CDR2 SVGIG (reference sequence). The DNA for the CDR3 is TGTGCCTGGAGTGTACTTTTTGGGACTGAAGCTTTCTTT. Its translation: CAWSVLFGTEAFF.

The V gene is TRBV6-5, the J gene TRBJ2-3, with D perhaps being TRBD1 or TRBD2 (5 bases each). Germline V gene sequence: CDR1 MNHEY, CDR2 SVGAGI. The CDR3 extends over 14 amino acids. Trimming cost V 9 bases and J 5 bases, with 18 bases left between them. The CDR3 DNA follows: TGTGCCAGTGGGAGAAGGGGTGGAGGAGATACGCAGTATTTT. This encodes CASGRRGGGDTQYF.